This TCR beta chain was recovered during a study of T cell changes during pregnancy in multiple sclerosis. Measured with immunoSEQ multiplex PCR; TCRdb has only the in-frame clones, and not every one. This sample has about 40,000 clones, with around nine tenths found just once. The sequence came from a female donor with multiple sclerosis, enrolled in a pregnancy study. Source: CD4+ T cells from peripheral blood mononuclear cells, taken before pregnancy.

The CDR3 loop reads CASSKGLAGAGEQYF. Written as DNA, the CDR3 is TGTGCCAGCAGCAAGGGACTAGCGGGAGCGGGGGAGCAGTACTTC. V and J are TRBV11-3 and TRBJ2-7; 14 positions agree with TRBD2. The CDR3 has 15 amino acids. V lost 5 bases, J lost 7 bases, and 7 bases stayed unmatched. Germline V gene data show CDR1 as SGHNT and CDR2 as YENEEA.